The 25 T cell receptor beta chains presented below share a single source sample, sequenced in a study of T cell changes during pregnancy in multiple sclerosis. Only in-frame clones appear in the TCRdb table, and some are missing; sequencing was by immunoSEQ multiplex PCR. The sample records tens of thousands of clones, more than 70% being singletons. Sequencing used CD8+ T cells from peripheral blood mononuclear cells, obtained in the first trimester of pregnancy. The receptors shown here come from a female donor with multiple sclerosis, enrolled in a pregnancy study.

CDR3 sequence reads: CASSQGYEQYF. CDR3 nucleotides: TGCGCCAGCAGCCAGGGGTACGAGCAGTACTTC. The rearrangement joins TRBV5-1 to TRBJ2-7, with D possibly TRBD1 on 6 matching bases. Germline V CDR1 and CDR2: SGHRS, YFSETQ. V lost 4 bases to trimming and J lost 4 bases, with 6 bases between them. The CDR3 consists of 11 residues.

The chain joins TRBV7-7 to TRBJ1-1; 8 bases map to TRBD1. V gave up 5 bases and J gave up 10 bases; unmatched junction bases: 9. The CDR3 is made up of 13 amino acids. Germline V gene lookup returns CDR1 SSHAT and CDR2 FNYEAQ (reference sequence). CDR3: CASSPGQGFVAFF. In DNA form, the CDR3 reads TGTGCCAGCAGCCCAGGACAGGGATTCGTAGCTTTCTTT.

This chain uses TRBV2 with TRBJ2-7; TRBD2 is a possible D gene (7 bases). Germline CDR1 is SNHLY and CDR2 is FYNNEI. The V gene lost 3 bases and the J gene lost 3 bases, with 15 bases spanning the gap. There are 15 residues in the CDR3. CDR3 residues: CASSDTGGRVYEQYF. The CDR3, as DNA: TGTGCCAGCAGTGATACCGGGGGGCGCGTCTACGAGCAGTACTTC.

The genes are TRBV9 and TRBJ1-1; TRBD1 agrees at 7 bases. J was trimmed by 3 bases and V by 5 bases; bases with no gene match: 4. This CDR3 has 13 residues. CDR1 is SGDLS, CDR2 YYNGEE, per germline. The CDR3 protein is CASSVDRHTEAFF. The CDR3 DNA follows: TGTGCCAGCAGTGTGGACAGGCACACTGAAGCTTTCTTT.

CDR3 in amino acids: CASSLDTLLYGYTF. CDR3 bases: TGCGCCAGCAGCTTAGACACCCTATTGTATGGCTACACCTTC. This chain joins TRBV5-1 and TRBJ1-2, with D unclear. Trimming removed 2 bases at V and 5 bases at J, with 13 bases between. CDR3 length: 14 residues. Germline V gene lookup returns CDR1 SGHRS and CDR2 YFSETQ.

This chain connects TRBV29-1 to TRBJ2-1; 11 bases line up with TRBD2. Losses at the gene ends were 3 bases for V and 9 bases for J; bases not matched to a gene: 10. The germline V gene encodes CDR1 SQVTM and CDR2 ANQGSEA. The CDR3 has 15 amino acids. The chain's CDR3 is CSVESDSGRAVEQFF. The CDR3 region has the DNA TGCAGCGTTGAGTCAGATAGCGGGAGGGCCGTTGAGCAGTTCTTC.

V is TRBV7-9 and J is TRBJ2-1, with D hard to call. Between the trimmed V and J ends, which lost 1 base and 6 bases, there was a span of 7 bases. The germline gives CDR1 SEHNR, CDR2 FQNEAQ (reference sequence). This CDR3 has 13 residues. CDR3 sequence reads: CASSLGSVNEQFF. The CDR3 coding sequence is TGTGCCAGCAGCTTAGGGAGCGTCAATGAGCAGTTCTTC.

V usage is TRBV7-9 and J usage is TRBJ2-1; 11 bases match TRBD1. Germline V CDR1 and CDR2: SEHNR, FQNEAQ (reference sequence). The V gene end was trimmed by 5 bases and the J gene end by 5 bases; junction bases not matched to a gene: 8. The CDR3 spans 16 residues. The CDR3 loop is CASSGRGQGGDNEQFF. The CDR3 coding sequence is TGTGCCAGCAGCGGAAGGGGACAGGGGGGAGACAATGAGCAGTTCTTC.

The chain couples TRBV5-6 to TRBJ2-3; TRBD2 aligns across 13 bases. This CDR3 has 16 residues. The J segment lost 3 bases and the V segment lost 3 bases, leaving 4 bases of the junction unmatched. Germline CDR1 is SGHDT and CDR2 is YYEEEE. The DNA for the CDR3 is TGTGCCAGCAGCTCCGGACTAGCGGGAGCGACAGATACGCAGTATTTT. Its protein is CASSSGLAGATDTQYF.

V and J are TRBV30 and TRBJ1-2, with a possible D match to TRBD1 (5 bases). The CDR3 is made up of 17 amino acids. The V gene lost 0 bases and the J gene lost 1 base, with 18 bases spanning the gap. CDR1 is GTSNPN, CDR2 SVGIG, per germline (reference sequence). The CDR3 DNA is TGTGCCTGGAGTGTACTACTGTCAGGGCCGTATAACTATGGCTACACCTTC. Translating gives CAWSVLLSGPYNYGYTF.

The genes are TRBV6-1 and TRBJ1-3, with D uncertain. The CDR3 has 14 residues. Per germline, CDR1 MNHNS and CDR2 SASEGT. Deletions cut 4 bases from V and 0 bases from J, with 7 bases between. The CDR3 reads CASSGEDSGNTIYF. The CDR3, as DNA: TGTGCCAGCAGTGGAGAGGACTCTGGAAACACCATATATTTT.

The J gene is TRBJ2-1, the V gene TRBV6-1; TRBD1 matches 9 bases. The CDR3 totals 15 residues. Germline V gene lookup returns CDR1 MNHNS and CDR2 SASEGT. The junction had 5 bases not matched to a gene; V was cut back by 1 base and J by 7 bases. The CDR3 spells CASSEDGTGTNEQFF. The CDR3 DNA follows: TGTGCCAGCAGTGAAGATGGGACAGGGACGAATGAGCAGTTCTTC.

This rearrangement joins TRBV4-2 to TRBJ2-5, with D possibly matching TRBD2 (6 bases). The CDR3 has 15 residues. V was clipped by 0 bases and J by 5 bases, with 13 bases between them. CDR1 and CDR2 from the germline V gene are LGHNA and YNFKEQ. DNA of the CDR3: TGTGCCAGCAGCCAAGATCCTAGCGAAGTGGAGACCCAGTACTTC. Its protein is CASSQDPSEVETQYF.

This rearrangement joins TRBV28 to TRBJ2-3; 9 nucleotides agree with TRBD2. The CDR3 totals 16 residues. V shed 2 bases and J 2 bases; nucleotides not matched to a gene: 5. The V gene's germline CDR1 is MDHEN and CDR2 SYDVKM. The CDR3 DNA follows: TGTGCCAGCAGTTTAAATAGCGGGAGTCTCACAGATACGCAGTATTTT. It codes for CASSLNSGSLTDTQYF.

The chain has TRBV11-2 and TRBJ1-3; 9 bases line up with TRBD1. This CDR3 contains 14 residues. Per germline, CDR1 SGHAT and CDR2 FQNNGV. V was pared by 6 bases and J by 7 bases, with 7 bases of the junction left unmatched. CDR3 coding DNA: TGTGCCAGCAGAAAAGGACAGGGGTTGAACACCATATATTTT. It translates to CASRKGQGLNTIYF.

The gene calls are TRBV5-5 and TRBJ1-1; D is ambiguous. The CDR3 covers 14 residues. The V gene's germline CDR1 is SGHKS and CDR2 YYEKEE (reference sequence). V was shortened by 6 bases and J by 0 bases, with 12 bases between the two germline ends. The CDR3 loop reads CASKGEVMNTEAFF. CDR3 DNA sequence: TGTGCCAGCAAGGGAGAGGTCATGAACACTGAAGCTTTCTTT.

The CDR3 nucleotides read TGTGCCAGCAGTTTATCAGGAGAAGGGGGCCCGACAGCTCCGACTTTCTTT. Amino acid sequence: CASSLSGEGGPTAPTFF. The gene calls are TRBV27 and TRBJ1-1; 7 nucleotides align to TRBD1. The germline V gene has CDR1 MNHEY and CDR2 SMNVEV (reference sequence). CDR3 length: 17 residues. After removal of 0 bases from V and 12 bases from J, the junction contained 19 bases not matched to a gene.

The V call is TRBV6-4, the J call TRBJ2-3; 12 nucleotides agree with TRBD1. V shed 3 bases, J shed 6 bases, and the junction held 7 bases outside the gene matches. The length of the CDR3 is 16 residues. Per the germline V gene, CDR1 is MRHNA and CDR2 is SNTAGT. The CDR3 sequence is CASSEGWGQGADTQYF. CDR3 DNA: TGTGCCAGCAGTGAAGGGTGGGGACAGGGGGCCGATACGCAGTATTTT.

The gene calls are TRBV4-3 and TRBJ2-7, with 10 bases identical to TRBD2. V lost 4 bases to trimming and J lost 2 bases; unmatched junction nucleotides: 5. Germline V gene data show CDR1 as LGHNA and CDR2 as YSLEER. The CDR3 runs 15 residues. The CDR3 is CASSLEREGPYEQYF. CDR3 DNA sequence: TGCGCCAGCAGCCTAGAGCGGGAGGGCCCCTACGAGCAGTACTTC.

The chain uses TRBV7-9 and TRBJ2-1; 9 bases are shared with TRBD2. This CDR3 has 18 residues. The germline CDR1 and CDR2 sequences are SEHNR and FQNEAQ (reference sequence). V shed 5 bases, J shed 1 base, and the junction held 12 bases outside the gene matches. The CDR3 region is CASSPLAGATVSYNEQFF. The CDR3 DNA reads TGTGCCAGCAGCCCTTTAGCGGGAGCCACGGTATCCTACAATGAGCAGTTCTTC. Combining the CDR3 with reference TRBV7-9 and TRBJ2-1 gives the whole variable domain DTGVSQNPRHKITKRGQNVTFRCDPISEHNRLYWYRQTLGQGPEFLTYFQNEAQLEKSRLLSDRFSAERPKGSFSTLEIQRTEQGDSAMYLCASSPLAGATVSYNEQFFGPGTRLTVL.

The V call is TRBV18, the J call TRBJ1-2, with TRBD1 matching over 7 bases. This CDR3 spans 15 amino acids. Germline values: CDR1 KGHSH, CDR2 LQKENI. The junction had 3 bases not matched to a gene; V was cut back by 0 bases and J by 2 bases. The CDR3 sequence is CASSPPGTANYGYTF. The CDR3 DNA sequence: TGTGCCAGCTCACCACCGGGGACAGCGAACTATGGCTACACCTTC.

The V call is TRBV5-7, the J call TRBJ2-7, with 14 bases aligning to TRBD2. TRBV5-7 is an ORF for which the function is uncertain. There are 19 residues in the CDR3. V was pared by 7 bases and J by 3 bases, with 18 bases of the junction left unmatched. This CDR3 reads CASGGILGTSGSRFYEQYF. The CDR3 nucleotides read TGTGCCAGCGGGGGTATCCTGGGGACTAGCGGGAGCCGTTTCTACGAGCAGTACTTC.

The chain employs TRBV18 and TRBJ2-7; 7 positions match TRBD1. This CDR3 is 14 amino acids long. Germline V gene sequence: CDR1 KGHSH, CDR2 LQKENI. With 0 bases clipped from V and 2 bases from J, the junction kept 1 base outside the gene matches. This chain's CDR3 is CASSPPDRTYEQYF. The CDR3 coding sequence is TGTGCCAGCTCACCACCGGACAGGACCTACGAGCAGTACTTC.

The chain couples TRBV7-9 to TRBJ2-7; the match to TRBD2 covers 10 bases. The V gene's germline CDR1 is SEHNR and CDR2 FQNEAQ (reference sequence). The CDR3 is 14 residues long. The junction had 3 bases not matched to a gene; V was cut back by 5 bases and J by 2 bases. CDR3: CASSAGTSAYEQYF. The DNA for the CDR3 is TGTGCCAGCAGCGCCGGGACTAGCGCCTACGAGCAGTACTTC.

This chain joins TRBV29-1 and TRBJ2-7, with TRBD2 matching over 10 bases. The CDR3 is 16 amino acids. The trim removed 3 bases at V and 1 base at J, leaving 9 bases unmatched. Germline values: CDR1 SQVTM, CDR2 ANQGSEA. The DNA for the CDR3 is TGCAGCGTTGAGGAGCGGGAGGGCCGAATTTCCTACGAGCAGTACTTC. It translates to CSVEEREGRISYEQYF.